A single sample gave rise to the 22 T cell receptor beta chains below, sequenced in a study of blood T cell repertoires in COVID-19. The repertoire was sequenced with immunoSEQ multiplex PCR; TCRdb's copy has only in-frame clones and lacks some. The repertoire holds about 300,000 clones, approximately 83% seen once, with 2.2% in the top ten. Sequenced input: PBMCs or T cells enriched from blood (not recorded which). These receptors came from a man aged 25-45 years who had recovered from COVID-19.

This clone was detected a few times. The CDR3 loop reads CASSYTGEGYTF. As DNA, the CDR3 is TGTGCCAGCAGCTATACAGGGGAAGGCTACACCTTC. This chain uses TRBV7-9 with TRBJ1-2; 7 bases map to TRBD1. CDR1 is SEHNR, CDR2 FQNEAQ, per germline (reference sequence). Trimming removed 4 bases from V and 8 bases from J; junction bases left unmatched: 4. The CDR3 length is 12 residues.

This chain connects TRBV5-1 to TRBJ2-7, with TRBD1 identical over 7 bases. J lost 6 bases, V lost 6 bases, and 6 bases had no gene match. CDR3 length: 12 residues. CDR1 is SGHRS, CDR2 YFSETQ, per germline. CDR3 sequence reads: CASTPTGSEQYF. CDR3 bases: TGCGCCAGCACCCCGACAGGGTCCGAGCAGTACTTC.

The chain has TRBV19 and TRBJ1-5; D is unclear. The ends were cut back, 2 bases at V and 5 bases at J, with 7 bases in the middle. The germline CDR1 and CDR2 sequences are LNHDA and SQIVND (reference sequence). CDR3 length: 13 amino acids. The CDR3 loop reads CASSISSDQPQHF. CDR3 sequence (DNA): TGTGCCAGTAGTATATCCAGTGATCAGCCCCAGCATTTT.

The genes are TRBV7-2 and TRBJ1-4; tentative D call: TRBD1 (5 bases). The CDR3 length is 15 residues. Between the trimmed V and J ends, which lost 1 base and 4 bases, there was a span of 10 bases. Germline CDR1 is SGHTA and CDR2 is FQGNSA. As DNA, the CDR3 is TGTGCCAGCAGCTTAGTATGGGGACTTAATGAAAAACTGTTTTTT. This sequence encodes CASSLVWGLNEKLFF.

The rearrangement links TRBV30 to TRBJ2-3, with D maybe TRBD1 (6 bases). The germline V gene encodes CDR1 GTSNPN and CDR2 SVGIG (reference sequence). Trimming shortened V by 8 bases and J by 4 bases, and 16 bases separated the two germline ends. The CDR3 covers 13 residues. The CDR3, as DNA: TGTGCCGGTCAACAGGGTATGGCAGATACGCAGTATTTT. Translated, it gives CAGQQGMADTQYF.

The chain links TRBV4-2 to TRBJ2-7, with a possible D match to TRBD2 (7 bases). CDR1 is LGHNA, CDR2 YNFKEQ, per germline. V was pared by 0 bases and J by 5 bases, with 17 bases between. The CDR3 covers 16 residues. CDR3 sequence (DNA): TGTGCCAGCAGCCAAGAAGGGGGGGGAATGTCCCACGAGCAGTACTTC. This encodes CASSQEGGGMSHEQYF.

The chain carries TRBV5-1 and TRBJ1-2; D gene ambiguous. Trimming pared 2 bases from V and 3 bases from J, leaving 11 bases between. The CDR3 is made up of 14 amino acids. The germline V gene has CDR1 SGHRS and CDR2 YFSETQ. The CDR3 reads CASSFWIGDYGYTF. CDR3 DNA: TGCGCCAGCAGCTTCTGGATAGGAGACTATGGCTACACCTTC.

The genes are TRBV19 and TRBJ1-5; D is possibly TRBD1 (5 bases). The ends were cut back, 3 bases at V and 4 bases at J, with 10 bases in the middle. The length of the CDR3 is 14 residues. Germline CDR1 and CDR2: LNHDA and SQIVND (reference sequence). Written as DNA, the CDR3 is TGTGCCAGTAGTATGGGAGGGGTGAATCAGCCCCAGCATTTT. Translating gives CASSMGGVNQPQHF.

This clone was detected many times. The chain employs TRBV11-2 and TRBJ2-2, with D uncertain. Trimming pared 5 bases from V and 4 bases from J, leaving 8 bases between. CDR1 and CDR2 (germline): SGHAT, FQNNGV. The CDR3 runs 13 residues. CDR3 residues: CASSQRATGELFF. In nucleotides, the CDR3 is TGTGCCAGCAGCCAGCGAGCCACCGGGGAGCTGTTTTTT.

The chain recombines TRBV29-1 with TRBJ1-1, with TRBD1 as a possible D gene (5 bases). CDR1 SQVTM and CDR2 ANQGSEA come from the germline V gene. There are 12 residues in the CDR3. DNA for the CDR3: TGCAGAGCATCGCCCGCAGGGACTGAAGCTTTCTTT. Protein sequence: CRASPAGTEAFF.

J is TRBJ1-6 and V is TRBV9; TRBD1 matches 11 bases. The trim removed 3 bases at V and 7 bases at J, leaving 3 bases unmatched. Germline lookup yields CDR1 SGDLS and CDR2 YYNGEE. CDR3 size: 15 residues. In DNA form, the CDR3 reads TGTGCCAGCAGCGCCCGGGACAGGGGGAATTCACCCCTCCACTTT. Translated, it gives CASSARDRGNSPLHF.

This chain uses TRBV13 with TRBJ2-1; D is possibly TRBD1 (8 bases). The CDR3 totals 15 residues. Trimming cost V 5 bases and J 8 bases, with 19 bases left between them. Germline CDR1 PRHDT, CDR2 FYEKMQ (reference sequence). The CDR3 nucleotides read TGTGCCAGCAGCCGAACTTCACAGGGGGGGGATGAGCAGTTCTTC. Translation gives CASSRTSQGGDEQFF.

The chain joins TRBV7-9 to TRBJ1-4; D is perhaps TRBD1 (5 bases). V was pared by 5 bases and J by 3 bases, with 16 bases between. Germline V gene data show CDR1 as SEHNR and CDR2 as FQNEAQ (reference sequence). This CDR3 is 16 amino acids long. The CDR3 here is CASSLFIAGPNEKLFF. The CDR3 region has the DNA TGTGCCAGCAGCCTGTTCATCGCAGGGCCTAATGAAAAACTGTTTTTT.

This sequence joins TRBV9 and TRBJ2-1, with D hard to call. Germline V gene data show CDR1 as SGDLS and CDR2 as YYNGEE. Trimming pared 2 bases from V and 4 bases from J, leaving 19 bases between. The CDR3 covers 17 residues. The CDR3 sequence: CASSVVALQRDYNEQFF. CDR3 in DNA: TGTGCCAGCAGCGTCGTAGCTCTCCAGCGCGATTACAATGAGCAGTTCTTC.

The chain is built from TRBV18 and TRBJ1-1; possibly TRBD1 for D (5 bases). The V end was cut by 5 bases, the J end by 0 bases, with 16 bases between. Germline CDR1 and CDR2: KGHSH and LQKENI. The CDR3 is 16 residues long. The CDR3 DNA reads TGTGCCAGCTCAAAAGACAGAAGAGACATGAACACTGAAGCTTTCTTT. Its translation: CASSKDRRDMNTEAFF.

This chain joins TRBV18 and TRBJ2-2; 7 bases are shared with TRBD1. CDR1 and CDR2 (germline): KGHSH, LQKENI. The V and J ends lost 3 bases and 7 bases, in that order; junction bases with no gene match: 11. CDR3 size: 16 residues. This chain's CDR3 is CASSPPGQRTLGELFF. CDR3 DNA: TGTGCCAGCTCACCTCCGGGACAGCGTACTCTCGGGGAGCTGTTTTTT.

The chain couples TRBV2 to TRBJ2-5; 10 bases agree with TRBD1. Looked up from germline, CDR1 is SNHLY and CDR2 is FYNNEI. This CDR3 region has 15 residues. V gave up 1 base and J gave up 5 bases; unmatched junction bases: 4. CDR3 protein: CASSEGRTGGETQYF. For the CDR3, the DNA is TGTGCCAGCAGTGAAGGCAGGACAGGGGGGGAGACCCAGTACTTC.

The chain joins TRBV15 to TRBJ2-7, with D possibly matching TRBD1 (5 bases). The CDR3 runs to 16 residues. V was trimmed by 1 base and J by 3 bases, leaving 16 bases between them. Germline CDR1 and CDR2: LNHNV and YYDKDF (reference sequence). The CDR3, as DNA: TGTGCCACCAGCAGAGTTGGGGCCGGACGGAGCTACGAGCAGTACTTC. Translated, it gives CATSRVGAGRSYEQYF.

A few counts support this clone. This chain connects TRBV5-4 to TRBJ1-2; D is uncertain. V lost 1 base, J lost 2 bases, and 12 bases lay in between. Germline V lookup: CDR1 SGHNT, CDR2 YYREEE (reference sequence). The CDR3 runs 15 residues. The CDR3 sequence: CASSLFTRSNYGYTF. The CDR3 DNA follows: TGTGCCAGCAGCTTGTTTACCAGGTCAAACTATGGCTACACCTTC.

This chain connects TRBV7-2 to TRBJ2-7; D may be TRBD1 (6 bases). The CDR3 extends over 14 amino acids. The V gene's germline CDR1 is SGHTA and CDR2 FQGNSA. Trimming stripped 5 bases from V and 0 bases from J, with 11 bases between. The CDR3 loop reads CASSTRQVSYEQYF. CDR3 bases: TGTGCCAGCAGCACCAGACAGGTCTCCTACGAGCAGTACTTC.

CDR3 DNA sequence: TGTGCCAGTAGATTACAGGGGGTCTCTGAAGCTTTCTTT. This encodes CASRLQGVSEAFF. The genes are TRBV19 and TRBJ1-1; TRBD1 agrees at 8 bases. V shed 6 bases, J shed 6 bases, and the junction held 6 bases outside the gene matches. The CDR3 runs 13 residues. Germline CDR1 and CDR2: LNHDA and SQIVND (reference sequence).

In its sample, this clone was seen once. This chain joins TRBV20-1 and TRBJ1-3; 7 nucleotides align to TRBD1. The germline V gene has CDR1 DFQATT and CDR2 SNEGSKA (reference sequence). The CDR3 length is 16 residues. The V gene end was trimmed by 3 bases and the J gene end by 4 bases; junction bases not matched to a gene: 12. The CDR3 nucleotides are TGCAGTGCTAGTGGTCCAGGACAGGCGATGGGAAACACCATATATTTT. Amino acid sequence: CSASGPGQAMGNTIYF.